Following are 4 T cell receptor beta chains from one sample sequenced in a study of CD8+ T cells in alopecia areata. Treatment of the sample: oral pan-JAK inhibitor, 5-10 mg twice daily. Reverse transcribed after extraction, RNA yielded cDNA as the sequencing template. Profiled with immunoSEQ multiplex PCR; TCRdb holds only in-frame clones, not every one. The sample lists around 70,000 clones, about 30% seen once, with 14% to 15% in the top ten. Here the sequenced sample was CD8+ T cells sorted from blood, taken at week 4, from a patient treated with tofacitinib. The receptors derive from a human donor with alopecia areata.

The chain is built from TRBV29-1 and TRBJ2-5; 9 bases fit TRBD2. The CDR3 is made up of 13 amino acids. Germline-derived CDR1 and CDR2 are SQVTM and ANQGSEA. V lost 4 bases, J lost 3 bases, and 3 bases stayed unmatched. The CDR3 DNA is TGCAGCGTTGTGGTAGCGGGGGAAGAGACCCAGTACTTC. Amino acids: CSVVVAGEETQYF.

Within the sample, this clone is medium-sized. The chain combines TRBV10-3 with TRBJ2-7; 7 positions agree with TRBD1. After removal of 8 bases from V and 3 bases from J, the junction contained 13 bases not matched to a gene. This CDR3 is 15 amino acids long. From germline, CDR1 is ENHRY and CDR2 SYGVKD. The CDR3, as DNA: TGTGCCATCGGGACCACAGGGGAAAGTGGCTACGAGCAGTACTTC. Translation: CAIGTTGESGYEQYF.

This rearrangement joins TRBV4-1 to TRBJ2-7; 11 bases fit TRBD2. Germline V gene sequence: CDR1 MGHRA, CDR2 YSYEKL. V lost 0 bases, J lost 7 bases, and 17 bases stayed unmatched. The CDR3 length is 19 residues. This chain's CDR3 is CASSQDSHLSGRVSGEQYF. In nucleotides, the CDR3 is TGCGCCAGCAGCCAAGACTCCCACCTTAGCGGGAGGGTCTCGGGTGAGCAGTACTTC.

The rearrangement uses TRBV6-6 and TRBJ1-1; D call uncertain. Trimming took 5 bases from V and 2 from J, leaving 9 bases between them. The CDR3 consists of 13 residues. Germline-derived CDR1 and CDR2 are MNHNY and SVGAGI (reference sequence). The CDR3 sequence: CASSPHGNTEAFF. In nucleotides, the CDR3 is TGTGCCAGCAGTCCACATGGCAACACTGAAGCTTTCTTT.